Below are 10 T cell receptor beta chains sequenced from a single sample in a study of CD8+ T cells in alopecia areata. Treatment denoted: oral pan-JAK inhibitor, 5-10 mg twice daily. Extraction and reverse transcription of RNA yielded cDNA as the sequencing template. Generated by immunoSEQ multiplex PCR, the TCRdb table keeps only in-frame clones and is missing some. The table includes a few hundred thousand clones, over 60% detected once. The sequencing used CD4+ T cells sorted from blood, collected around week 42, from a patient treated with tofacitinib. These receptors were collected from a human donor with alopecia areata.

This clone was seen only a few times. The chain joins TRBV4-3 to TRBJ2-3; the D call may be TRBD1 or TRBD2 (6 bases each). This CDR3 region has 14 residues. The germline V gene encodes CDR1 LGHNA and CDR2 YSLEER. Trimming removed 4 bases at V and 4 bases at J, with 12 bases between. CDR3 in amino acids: CASSPSGAPDTQYF. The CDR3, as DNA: TGCGCCAGCAGCCCCTCGGGGGCCCCAGATACGCAGTATTTT.

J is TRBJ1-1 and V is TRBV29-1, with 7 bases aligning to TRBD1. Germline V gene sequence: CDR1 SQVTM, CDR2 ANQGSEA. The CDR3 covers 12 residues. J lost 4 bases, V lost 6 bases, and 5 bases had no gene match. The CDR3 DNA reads TGCAGCGTGGGGGGGACAGTCACTGAAGCTTTCTTT. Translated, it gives CSVGGTVTEAFF.

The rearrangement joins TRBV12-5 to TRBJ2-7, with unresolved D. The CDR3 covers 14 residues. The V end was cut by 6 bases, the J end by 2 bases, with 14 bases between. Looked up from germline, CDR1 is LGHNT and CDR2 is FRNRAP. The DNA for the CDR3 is TGTGCTAGTGGCCCCGGATCTCGGGCCTACGAGCAGTACTTC. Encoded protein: CASGPGSRAYEQYF.

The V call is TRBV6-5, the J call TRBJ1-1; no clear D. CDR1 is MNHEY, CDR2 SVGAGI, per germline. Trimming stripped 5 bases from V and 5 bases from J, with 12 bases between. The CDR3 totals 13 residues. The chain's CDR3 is CASSPRGRTEAFF. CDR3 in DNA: TGTGCCAGCAGTCCCCGAGGCCGGACTGAAGCTTTCTTT.

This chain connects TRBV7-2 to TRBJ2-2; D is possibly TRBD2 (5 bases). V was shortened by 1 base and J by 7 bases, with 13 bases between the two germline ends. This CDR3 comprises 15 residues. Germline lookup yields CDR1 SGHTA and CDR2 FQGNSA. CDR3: CASSLERSGVGELFF. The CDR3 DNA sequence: TGTGCCAGCAGCTTAGAGCGGTCGGGTGTCGGGGAGCTGTTTTTT.

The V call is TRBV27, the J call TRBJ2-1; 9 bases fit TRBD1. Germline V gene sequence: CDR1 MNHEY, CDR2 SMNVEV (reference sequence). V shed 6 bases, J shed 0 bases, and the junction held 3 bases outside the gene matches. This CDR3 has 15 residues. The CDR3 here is CASRGGQGSYNEQFF. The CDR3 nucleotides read TGTGCCAGCAGGGGGGGACAGGGCTCCTACAATGAGCAGTTCTTC.

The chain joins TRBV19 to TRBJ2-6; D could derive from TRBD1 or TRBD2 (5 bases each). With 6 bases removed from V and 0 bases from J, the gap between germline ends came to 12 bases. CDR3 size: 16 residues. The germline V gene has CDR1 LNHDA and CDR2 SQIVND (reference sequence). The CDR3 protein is CASRWGRTSGANVLTF. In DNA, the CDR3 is TGTGCCAGTAGGTGGGGACGGACCTCTGGGGCCAACGTCCTGACTTTC. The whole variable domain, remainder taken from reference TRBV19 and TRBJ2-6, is DGGITQSPKYLFRKEGQNVTLSCEQNLNHDAMYWYRQDPGQGLRLIYYSQIVNDFQKGDIAEGYSVSREKKESFPLTVTSAQKNPTAFYLCASRWGRTSGANVLTFGAGSRLTVL.

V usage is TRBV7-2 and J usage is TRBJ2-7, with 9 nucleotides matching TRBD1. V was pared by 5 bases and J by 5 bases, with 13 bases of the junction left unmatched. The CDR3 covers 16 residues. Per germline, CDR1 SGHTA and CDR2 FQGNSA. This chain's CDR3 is CASSTGPGTGYHEQYF. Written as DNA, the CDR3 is TGTGCCAGCAGCACTGGGCCCGGGACAGGGTACCACGAGCAGTACTTC.

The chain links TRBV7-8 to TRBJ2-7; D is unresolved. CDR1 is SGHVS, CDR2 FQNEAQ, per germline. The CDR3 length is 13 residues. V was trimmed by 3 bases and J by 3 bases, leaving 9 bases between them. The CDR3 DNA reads TGTGCCAGCAGCTTTATGGGTGGCTACGAGCAGTACTTC. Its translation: CASSFMGGYEQYF.

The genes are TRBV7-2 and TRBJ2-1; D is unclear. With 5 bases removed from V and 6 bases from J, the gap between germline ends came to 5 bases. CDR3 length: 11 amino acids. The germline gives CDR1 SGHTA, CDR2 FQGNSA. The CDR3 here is CASSLFNEQFF. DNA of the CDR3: TGTGCCAGCAGCCTCTTCAATGAGCAGTTCTTC.